A selection of T cell receptor beta chains follows, all from one sample in a study of beta chain features in type 1 diabetes. Some clones are missing from TCRdb's copy, which holds only in-frame ones; the method was immunoSEQ multiplex PCR. The data contain under 250,000 clones, 13% to 15% of them singletons. Material: naive CD4+ T cells from blood. The source of these receptors is a woman aged 40 to 50 in good health. CDR3s leave out the opening cysteine and the closing phenylalanine or tryptophan. The D gene is left open where the match is weak.

D gene	J gene	V gene	CDR3 protein
NA	TRBJ2-2	TRBV27	ASSFGLALRAGELF
TRBD2	TRBJ2-7	TRBV28	ASSRRGGIYEQY
NA	TRBJ2-2	TRBV19	ASSIVGSTSGELF
NA	TRBJ2-3	TRBV9	ASSVGGLGADTQY
NA	TRBJ1-1	TRBV14	ASSQDRLGGLNF
NA	TRBJ2-7	TRBV7-2	ASSPDALGPGD
TRBD1	NA	TRBV11-2	ASARGTAYEQY
TRBD2	TRBJ2-1	TRBV6-5	ASSSRTSGGRGEQF
TRBD2	TRBJ2-1	TRBV19	ATLDGGARDEQF
NA	TRBJ1-1	TRBV7-9	ASSLISNTEAF
TRBD2	TRBJ2-2	TRBV7-8	ASSLVRSLAGGPGELF
TRBD1	TRBJ2-5	TRBV6-6	ASSRQGNGETQY
NA	TRBJ2-3	TRBV11-2	ASSLEAGTSTDTQY
TRBD1	TRBJ2-1	TRBV7-9	ASTQDRDRDNEQF
TRBD1	TRBJ2-3	TRBV4-3	ASSQGRRTGLTDTQY
NA	TRBJ1-1	TRBV10-3	AISGTARDTEAF
NA	TRBJ2-1	TRBV11-3	ASSQGNEQF
NA	TRBJ1-6	TRBV5-1	ASSLESRGNSPLH
NA	TRBJ2-7	TRBV5-4	ASSPTSNRDEQY
TRBD2	TRBJ2-1	TRBV11-2	ASSLREGGDNEQF
NA	TRBJ2-1	TRBV11-2	ASSLGPREQF
TRBD1	TRBJ1-1	TRBV7-9	ASSLEGTGMNTEAF
NA	TRBJ2-3	TRBV29-1	SVRTEKTDTQY
TRBD2	TRBJ2-3	TRBV7-8	ASSLMVVLAGGLADTQY
TRBD2	TRBJ2-3	TRBV14	ASSQEGPGTSLTDTQY
TRBD1	TRBJ1-5	TRBV19	ASSTRDRGSSNQPQH
NA	TRBJ2-5	TRBV19	ASSVLNQETQY
NA	TRBJ2-6	TRBV7-8	ASRPERSGANVLT
NA	TRBJ2-7	TRBV2	ASSLQANYEQY
TRBD2	TRBJ2-1	TRBV27	ASSSTGTSGMQF
TRBD2	TRBJ2-3	TRBV10-3	ATGRAGADTQY
TRBD1	TRBJ1-6	TRBV5-1	ASSQGQRLSPLH
TRBD1	TRBJ2-4	TRBV25-1	ASSTGTGGARDIQY
TRBD1	TRBJ1-5	TRBV6-5	ASSTDRAPNQPQH
TRBD2	TRBJ2-2	TRBV29-1	SVVVAGNTGELF
TRBD2	TRBJ2-2	TRBV7-2	ASSLGLAGAGELF
NA	TRBJ2-1	TRBV5-1	ASSFPDRSNEQF
NA	TRBJ2-5	TRBV7-9	ASSETGETQY
NA	TRBJ1-2	TRBV9	ASSPRGSLSEDYGYT
TRBD1	TRBJ2-1	TRBV6-5	ASSYPPGQGSNEQF
TRBD2	TRBJ2-2	TRBV6-5	ASSFGGQRGDGELF
NA	TRBJ2-5	TRBV10-3	AISPGHGPETQY
NA	TRBJ1-2	TRBV9	ASSVATGTPTYGYT
NA	TRBJ2-3	TRBV5-1	ASSLGGTSTDTQY
TRBD2	TRBJ2-3	TRBV11-2	ASSPRIGGGTDTQY
NA	TRBJ2-1	TRBV27	ASSYTPTLYNEQF
NA	TRBJ1-2	TRBV29-1	SVKAGKRNYGYT
NA	TRBJ2-2	TRBV29-1	SVEVGRAGELF
TRBD1	TRBJ2-7	TRBV10-2	ASSELGTGSEQY
NA	TRBJ1-5	TRBV25-1	ASSPRGISNQPQH
NA	TRBJ1-1	TRBV11-2	ASSLRAGAF
NA	TRBJ2-7	TRBV18	ASSPFQNEQY
NA	TRBJ1-1	TRBV2	ASTGDTEAF
NA	TRBJ2-1	TRBV5-1	ASSLAGTIGNEQF
NA	TRBJ2-7	TRBV7-2	ASSLKGGPDTYEQY